The T cell receptor beta chain under discussion was sequenced for a study of patients and donors after allogeneic stem cell transplantation. TCRdb processed the RT-PCR reads anew with MiXCR; each CDR3 protein has one entry. The table shows 390,000 or so distinct CDR3 sequences, with about a sixth occurring only once. In germline, CDR1 is MGHRA, CDR2 YSYEKL. This CDR3 is built from 17 residues. Unmatched junction bases numbered 10, after V lost 5 bases and J lost 6 bases. This sequence was found in a human donor who was either an allogeneic HSCT recipient or a stem cell or donor lymphocyte infusion donor (not recorded which). It is not recorded whose cells these are; they may come from a transplant donor. What was sequenced was blood, either unsorted or a sorted T cell fraction (not recorded which). The rearrangement links TRBV4-1 to TRBJ2-2, with TRBD2 identical over 12 bases. CDR3 nucleotides: TGCGCCAGCAGCATACGGACTAGCGGGAAGGTGGCCGGGGAGCTGTTTTTT. Its translation: CASSIRTSGKVAGELFF.